This T cell receptor beta chain appears in the sequencing data of a study of blood T cell repertoires in COVID-19. As for the study in general: The United States, Italy and Spain were the sources of the acute and convalescent COVID-19 samples.

How the authors handled the data: It was from reference gene primer amplification that nucleated cell counts were estimated. This table comes from immunoSEQ multiplex PCR, and its TCRdb copy is limited to in-frame clones, with some not included. V and J calls and clone size follow that table, whereas D and trimming were derived from the DNA. The sample includes around 38,000 clones, 87% seen only once; the top ten take roughly 5.1%. CDR1 is SGHNT and CDR2 is YENEEA in the germline V gene. Trimming removed 1 base from V and 3 bases from J; junction bases left unmatched: 2. The CDR3 is 15 amino acids. The sequence came from a man in his fifties or sixties with COVID-19, enrolled during active disease. The material sequenced was peripheral blood. The genes are TRBV11-3 and TRBJ2-7, with TRBD2 identical over 11 bases. The CDR3 sequence is CASSLGLAGLYEQYF. The CDR3 coding sequence is TGTGCCAGCAGCTTAGGACTAGCGGGACTCTACGAGCAGTACTTC. Full variable domain (remainder filled in from reference TRBV11-3 and TRBJ2-7): EAGVVQSPRYKIIEKKQPVAFWCNPISGHNTLYWYLQNLGQGPELLIRYENEEAVDDSQLPKDRFSAERLKGVDSTLKIQPAELGDSAVYLCASSLGLAGLYEQYFGPGTRLTVT.